The clone carrying this T cell receptor (beta chain) was counted between two and nine times. Unique molecular identifiers were present on the cDNA, which also gained a universal primer site by template switching. TCRdb re-analysed the 5' RACE reads in MiXCR, keeping a single row per CDR3 protein. The sample has hundreds of thousands of distinct CDR3 sequences, around 20% seen once. The CDR3 covers 12 residues. Trimming cost V 8 bases and J 5 bases, with 12 bases left between them. CDR1 SGHVS and CDR2 FQNEAQ come from the germline V gene. This entry belongs to a study of identical twins. This same sample was also taken into another study, of T cells expressing NK-cell markers. From that report: Serological testing identified seven of the eight sequenced donors as HCMV-seropositive and one as seronegative. Each of roughly six donors carried dominant NKG2C+ clonotypes accounting for roughly 1.0-7.5% of CD8+ T cells.

Sequenced material: PBMCs. The sequence derives from a woman between 18 and 29 years old in good health. The chain carries TRBV7-8 and TRBJ2-5; D may match TRBD1 or TRBD2 (5 bases each). The CDR3 DNA reads as TGTGCCAGCGTTAGGGGCGGGGAGACCCAGTACTTC. Residues: CASVRGGETQYF.